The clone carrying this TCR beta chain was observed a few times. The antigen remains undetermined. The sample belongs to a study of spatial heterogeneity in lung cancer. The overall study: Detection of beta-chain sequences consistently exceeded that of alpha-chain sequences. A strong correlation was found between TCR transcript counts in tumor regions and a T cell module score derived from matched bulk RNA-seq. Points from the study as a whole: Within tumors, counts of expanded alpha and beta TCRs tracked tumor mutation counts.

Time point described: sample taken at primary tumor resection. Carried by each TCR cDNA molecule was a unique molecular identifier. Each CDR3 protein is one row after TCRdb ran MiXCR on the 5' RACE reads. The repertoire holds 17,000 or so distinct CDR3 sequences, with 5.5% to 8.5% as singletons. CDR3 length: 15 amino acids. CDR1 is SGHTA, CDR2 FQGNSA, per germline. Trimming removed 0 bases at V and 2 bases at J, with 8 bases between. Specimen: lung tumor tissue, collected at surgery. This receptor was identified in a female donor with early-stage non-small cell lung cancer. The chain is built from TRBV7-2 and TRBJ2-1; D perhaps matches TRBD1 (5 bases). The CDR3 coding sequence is TGTGCCAGCAGCTTAGCGGGGCGCCCCTACAATGAGCAGTTCTTC. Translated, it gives CASSLAGRPYNEQFF.